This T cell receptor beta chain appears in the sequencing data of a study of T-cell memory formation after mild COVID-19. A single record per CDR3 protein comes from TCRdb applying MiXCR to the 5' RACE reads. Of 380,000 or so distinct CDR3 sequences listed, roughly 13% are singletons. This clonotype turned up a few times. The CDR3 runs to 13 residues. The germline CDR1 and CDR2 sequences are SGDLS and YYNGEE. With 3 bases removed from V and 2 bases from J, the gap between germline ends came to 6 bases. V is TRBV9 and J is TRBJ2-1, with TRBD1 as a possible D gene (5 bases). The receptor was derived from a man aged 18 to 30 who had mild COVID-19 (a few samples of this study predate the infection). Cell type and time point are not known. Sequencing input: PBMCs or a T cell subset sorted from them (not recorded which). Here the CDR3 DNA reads TGTGCCAGCAGCGGGACACCCTACAATGAGCAGTTCTTC. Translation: CASSGTPYNEQFF.